The 32 T cell receptor beta chains listed next were all sequenced from one sample in a study of shared clonotypes between healthy human individuals. Repertoires were generated with immunoSEQ multiplex PCR, while TCRdb's copy carries only in-frame clones and drops some. The data show about 1.5 million clones, 95% to 99% seen once. The specimen sequenced was naive CD4+ T cells sorted from blood. Subset given: CD45RA+ positively selected. The source of these receptors is a man younger than 40 in good health.

This chain uses TRBV18 with TRBJ2-5, with TRBD1 as a possible D gene (5 bases). The CDR3 loop spans 14 amino acids. CDR1 is KGHSH and CDR2 is LQKENI in the germline V gene. The germline V and J ends were trimmed by 6 bases and 5 bases, with 16 bases remaining between them. The CDR3 DNA sequence: TGTGCCAGCTCCCCGACAAAGGGGCAGGAGACCCAGTACTTC. The encoded protein is CASSPTKGQETQYF.

The chain uses TRBV7-9 and TRBJ1-2; 8 bases align to TRBD1. This CDR3 has 12 amino acids. Trimming took 6 bases from V and 7 from J; bases not matched to a gene: 4. Per the germline V gene, CDR1 is SEHNR and CDR2 is FQNEAQ (reference sequence). The CDR3 region has the DNA TGTGCCAGCAGAAACGACAGGGGTGGCTACACCTTC. It translates to CASRNDRGGYTF.

The V gene is TRBV7-9, the J gene TRBJ1-3; D is ambiguous. Germline CDR1 reads SEHNR; CDR2 reads FQNEAQ (reference sequence). With 3 bases removed from V and 4 bases from J, the gap between germline ends came to 13 bases. The CDR3 runs to 15 residues. CDR3 bases: TGTGCCAGCAGCTTGATGAGTTTGACCGGAAACACCATATATTTT. Encoded protein: CASSLMSLTGNTIYF.

As for this clone: Other DNA sequences within the sample encode an identical CDR3. The V call is TRBV27, the J call TRBJ2-7; 12 bases align to TRBD2. Trimming at V came to 5 bases and at J to 2 bases, leaving 1 base not matched to a gene. This CDR3 is built from 14 residues. Looked up from germline, CDR1 is MNHEY and CDR2 is SMNVEV (reference sequence). The chain's CDR3 is CASSRTSGAYEQYF. As DNA, the CDR3 is TGTGCCAGCAGTCGGACTAGCGGGGCCTACGAGCAGTACTTC.

The chain has TRBV5-4 and TRBJ2-3; weak D call: TRBD2 (5 bases). Germline V CDR1 and CDR2: SGHNT, YYREEE (reference sequence). The CDR3 contains 18 residues. Trimming stripped 3 bases from V and 2 bases from J, with 22 bases between. The CDR3 DNA is TGTGCCAGCAGCTCTGGCGGGCCCCCAACCCCCTTCACAGATACGCAGTATTTT. It specifies CASSSGGPPTPFTDTQYF.

This chain uses TRBV29-1 with TRBJ2-7; D might be TRBD2 (6 bases). The CDR3 length is 14 residues. Germline V gives CDR1 SQVTM, CDR2 ANQGSEA. V lost 6 bases, J lost 2 bases, and 17 bases lay in between. This chain's CDR3 is CSVSFGGLAYEQYF. DNA for the CDR3: TGCAGCGTCTCCTTTGGGGGGTTAGCCTACGAGCAGTACTTC.

This chain connects TRBV6-1 to TRBJ2-6; D call uncertain. Germline CDR1 is MNHNS and CDR2 is SASEGT. The CDR3 covers 19 residues. The ends were cut back, 2 bases at V and 0 bases at J, with 17 bases in the middle. CDR3 DNA sequence: TGTGCCAGCAGTGAAAGGTTTACAAAATCCTACTCTGGGGCCAACGTCCTGACTTTC. It translates to CASSERFTKSYSGANVLTF.

This clone was seen a single time. The chain combines TRBV28 with TRBJ2-2, with 8 bases identical to TRBD1. The CDR3 has 15 amino acids. The J segment lost 1 base and the V segment lost 7 bases, leaving 5 bases of the junction unmatched. Germline CDR1 is MDHEN and CDR2 is SYDVKM. CDR3 loop: CASTEQGGNTGELFF. CDR3 in DNA: TGTGCCAGCACGGAACAGGGGGGGAACACCGGGGAGCTGTTTTTT.

The rearrangement links TRBV7-2 to TRBJ2-1, with 10 bases lining up with TRBD1. The trim removed 5 bases at V and 2 bases at J, leaving 3 bases unmatched. The CDR3 contains 15 residues. Germline V gene sequence: CDR1 SGHTA, CDR2 FQGNSA. CDR3 nucleotide sequence: TGTGCCAGCAGCGCAGACAGGGGGCCCTACAATGAGCAGTTCTTC. It encodes CASSADRGPYNEQFF.

Turning to this clone: Other DNA sequences in the sample encode the same CDR3. The J gene is TRBJ2-5, the V gene TRBV18; 9 bases line up with TRBD1. With V trimmed by 4 bases and J by 5 bases, 5 bases remained unmatched. Germline lookup yields CDR1 KGHSH and CDR2 LQKENI. This CDR3 region has 14 residues. Here the CDR3 DNA reads TGTGCCAGCTCACTGGGACAGGGCGGTGAGACCCAGTACTTC. Its translation is CASSLGQGGETQYF.

The chain uses TRBV14 and TRBJ1-2; D ambiguous. Trimming took off 2 bases at V and 8 bases at J, with 12 bases between the two ends. The CDR3 totals 13 residues. Per germline, CDR1 SGHDN and CDR2 FVKESK. CDR3 protein: CASSQIGEHGYTF. CDR3 nucleotide sequence: TGTGCCAGCAGCCAAATCGGGGAGCACGGCTACACCTTC.

This clone was detected only once. The chain combines TRBV28 with TRBJ1-1; D is uncertain. Germline assignment: CDR1 MDHEN and CDR2 SYDVKM. V shed 7 bases and J shed 3 bases, with 12 bases lying between them. This CDR3 comprises 13 residues. CDR3 sequence reads: CASIREIHTEAFF. Written as DNA, the CDR3 is TGTGCCAGCATTAGAGAGATACACACTGAAGCTTTCTTT.

The chain recombines TRBV6-6 with TRBJ1-4; TRBD1 matches at 7 bases. This CDR3 contains 14 residues. The J segment lost 4 bases and the V segment lost 4 bases, leaving 3 bases of the junction unmatched. Germline V lookup: CDR1 MNHNY, CDR2 SVGAGI (reference sequence). In nucleotides, the CDR3 is TGTGCCAGCAGTTGGACAGGACGTAATGAAAAACTGTTTTTT. It encodes CASSWTGRNEKLFF.

This chain connects TRBV11-2 to TRBJ2-7; D might be TRBD1 or TRBD2, each matching 6 bases. CDR3 size: 16 residues. Germline V gives CDR1 SGHAT, CDR2 FQNNGV. The V and J ends lost 5 bases and 4 bases respectively, with 21 bases between them. The CDR3 bases are TGTGCCAGCAGCCCGGTTCAAGGGGGGACTGGATACGAGCAGTACTTC. This translates into CASSPVQGGTGYEQYF.

V is TRBV5-1 and J is TRBJ2-5; possibly TRBD2 for D (7 bases). The CDR3 totals 15 residues. Between the trimmed V and J ends, which lost 4 bases and 5 bases, there was a span of 18 bases. CDR1 and CDR2 from the germline V gene are SGHRS and YFSETQ. The CDR3 here is CASSPAAGAGETQYF. DNA for the CDR3: TGCGCCAGCAGCCCCGCGGCGGGGGCAGGGGAGACCCAGTACTTC.

The chain couples TRBV9 to TRBJ2-1, with TRBD2 identical over 9 bases. V lost 3 bases and J lost 3; bases outside the gene matches: 4. Germline CDR1 reads SGDLS; CDR2 reads YYNGEE. The CDR3 spans 15 residues. This chain's CDR3 is CASSEGSGGYNEQFF. DNA of the CDR3: TGTGCCAGCAGCGAGGGTAGCGGGGGCTACAATGAGCAGTTCTTC.

The V gene is TRBV19, the J gene TRBJ1-4; maybe TRBD1 (6 bases). Germline lookup yields CDR1 LNHDA and CDR2 SQIVND (reference sequence). The CDR3 spans 15 residues. The V gene lost 3 bases and the J gene lost 5 bases, with 13 bases spanning the gap. This CDR3 reads CASSIPQGLNEKLFF. CDR3 nucleotides: TGTGCCAGTAGTATCCCACAGGGTCTGAATGAAAAACTGTTTTTT. Full variable domain (remainder filled in from reference TRBV19 and TRBJ1-4): DGGITQSPKYLFRKEGQNVTLSCEQNLNHDAMYWYRQDPGQGLRLIYYSQIVNDFQKGDIAEGYSVSREKKESFPLTVTSAQKNPTAFYLCASSIPQGLNEKLFFGSGTQLSVL.

The rearrangement joins TRBV7-9 to TRBJ1-3; D not certain. The CDR3 spans 16 residues. Looked up from germline, CDR1 is SEHNR and CDR2 is FQNEAQ (reference sequence). Between the trimmed V and J ends, which lost 5 bases and 4 bases, there was a span of 18 bases. CDR3 loop: CASSTSTPALGNTIYF. CDR3 in DNA: TGTGCCAGCAGCACATCGACACCTGCGCTCGGAAACACCATATATTTT.

Worth noting for this clone: Other DNA sequences in the same sample also yield this CDR3. This chain connects TRBV30 to TRBJ2-7, with D perhaps TRBD2 (5 bases). Trimming cost V 5 bases and J 1 base, with 9 bases left between them. This CDR3 has 12 residues. Germline V CDR1 and CDR2: GTSNPN, SVGIG (reference sequence). The CDR3: CAWSLASYEQYF. The CDR3 DNA reads as TGTGCCTGGTCGTTAGCGTCCTACGAGCAGTACTTC. Complete variable domain (other parts from reference TRBV30 and TRBJ2-7): SQTIHQWPATLVQPVGSPLSLECTVEGTSNPNLYWYRQAAGRGLQLLFYSVGIGQISSEVPQNLSASRPQDRQFILSSKKLLLSDSGFYLCAWSLASYEQYFGPGTRLTVT.

A note on this clone: The sample contains more than one DNA sequence encoding this CDR3. The rearrangement joins TRBV29-1 to TRBJ2-7; 11 bases line up with TRBD2. The CDR3 is 12 residues long. Germline lookup yields CDR1 SQVTM and CDR2 ANQGSEA. J gave up 3 bases and V 5 bases, and 0 bases lay outside the gene matches. In DNA, the CDR3 is TGCAGCGTTACTAGCGGGAGCTACGAGCAGTACTTC. Translating it yields CSVTSGSYEQYF.

V is TRBV7-2 and J is TRBJ2-7, with 9 bases identical to TRBD2. CDR1 and CDR2 (germline): SGHTA, FQGNSA. This CDR3 has 15 amino acids. With V trimmed by 5 bases and J by 4 bases, 9 bases remained unmatched. The CDR3 bases are TGTGCCAGCAGCCCCCGTAGCGGGAGTCTATACGAGCAGTACTTC. Translation: CASSPRSGSLYEQYF.

V is TRBV19 and J is TRBJ2-7; 8 bases match TRBD1. CDR3 length: 15 residues. From germline, CDR1 is LNHDA and CDR2 SQIVND (reference sequence). After removal of 4 bases from V and 2 bases from J, the junction contained 7 bases not matched to a gene. In DNA, the CDR3 is TGTGCCAGTAGTACCGACAGGGGCCCCCCCTACGAGCAGTACTTC. Its translation is CASSTDRGPPYEQYF.

This clone came up once. The V gene is TRBV6-1, the J gene TRBJ2-7; 9 nucleotides agree with TRBD2. Germline V lookup: CDR1 MNHNS, CDR2 SASEGT. Trimming cost V 3 bases and J 3 bases; bases outside gene matches: 9. The length of the CDR3 is 16 residues. The CDR3 is CASSDLAGASLYEQYF. In DNA, the CDR3 is TGTGCCAGCAGTGACTTAGCGGGAGCGTCCCTCTACGAGCAGTACTTC.

This chain joins TRBV6-1 and TRBJ1-5, with D hard to call. The germline CDR1 and CDR2 sequences are MNHNS and SASEGT. The CDR3 totals 11 residues. Trimming stripped 2 bases from V and 6 bases from J, with 2 bases between. Written as DNA, the CDR3 is TGTGCCAGCAGTGAAACTCAGCCCCAGCATTTT. Residues: CASSETQPQHF.

With regard to this clone: Other DNA sequences of this sample code for an identical CDR3. The genes are TRBV6-1 and TRBJ1-5; 8 positions agree with TRBD1. The J segment lost 0 bases and the V segment lost 6 bases, leaving 1 base of the junction unmatched. The length of the CDR3 is 14 residues. Germline V CDR1 and CDR2: MNHNS, SASEGT. CDR3 bases: TGTGCCAGCAGGGGGACAGGTAGCAATCAGCCCCAGCATTTT. Amino acids: CASRGTGSNQPQHF.

The gene calls are TRBV5-4 and TRBJ2-7, with TRBD2 matching over 8 bases. V lost 4 bases and J lost 3; bases outside the gene matches: 6. The CDR3 runs 14 residues. The germline CDR1 and CDR2 sequences are SGHNT and YYREEE (reference sequence). This CDR3 is CASSASGSNYEQYF. The CDR3 coding sequence is TGTGCCAGCAGCGCCAGCGGGAGTAACTACGAGCAGTACTTC.

This clone showed up just once. The V and J genes are TRBV7-3 and TRBJ2-5; 8 positions match TRBD2. The germline V gene has CDR1 SGHTA and CDR2 FQGTGA. With 2 bases clipped from V and 4 bases from J, the junction kept 6 bases outside the gene matches. The CDR3 runs to 15 residues. The CDR3 loop reads CASSLAGGQRETQYF. DNA for the CDR3: TGTGCCAGCAGCTTAGCGGGAGGCCAAAGAGAGACCCAGTACTTC.

As regards this clone: The sample holds other DNA sequences that translate to the same CDR3. The chain combines TRBV6-5 with TRBJ2-5; D is unclear. Germline assignment: CDR1 MNHEY and CDR2 SVGAGI. Trimming took off 2 bases at V and 3 bases at J, with 7 bases between the two ends. The CDR3 contains 13 residues. CDR3 sequence: CASSYTTKETQYF. The CDR3 region has the DNA TGTGCCAGCAGTTACACAACTAAAGAGACCCAGTACTTC.

Comments on this clone: Other DNA sequences within the sample encode an identical CDR3. The genes are TRBV5-1 and TRBJ2-7; D is possibly TRBD2 (5 bases). Between the trimmed V and J ends, which lost 0 bases and 0 bases, there was a span of 13 bases. CDR1 is SGHRS and CDR2 is YFSETQ in the germline V gene. This CDR3 contains 16 residues. The CDR3 here is CASSLGLAGYSYEQYF. CDR3 bases: TGCGCCAGCAGCTTGGGGCTGGCGGGTTACTCCTACGAGCAGTACTTC.

This sequence joins TRBV5-6 and TRBJ2-1, with D possibly matching TRBD1 (7 bases). The CDR3 extends over 15 amino acids. Between the trimmed V and J ends, which lost 4 bases and 8 bases, there was a span of 19 bases. The germline CDR1 and CDR2 sequences are SGHDT and YYEEEE. The CDR3, as DNA: TGTGCCAGCAGCAAAACAAGCAGGGGGGACGATGAGCAGTTCTTC. Translating gives CASSKTSRGDDEQFF. Full variable domain (remainder filled in from reference TRBV5-6 and TRBJ2-1): DAGVTQSPTHLIKTRGQQVTLRCSPKSGHDTVSWYQQALGQGPQFIFQYYEEEERQRGNFPDRFSGHQFPNYSSELNVNALLLGDSALYLCASSKTSRGDDEQFFGPGTRLTVL.

This chain joins TRBV5-4 and TRBJ2-3; the match to TRBD2 covers 8 bases. CDR3 length: 15 residues. CDR1 SGHNT and CDR2 YYREEE come from the germline V gene (reference sequence). Trimming took 4 bases from V and 6 from J; bases not matched to a gene: 10. This CDR3 reads CASSGRSGGGDTQYF. As DNA, the CDR3 is TGTGCCAGCAGCGGGAGGAGCGGGGGTGGGGATACGCAGTATTTT.

The chain uses TRBV10-3 and TRBJ2-7; TRBD1 matches 9 bases. Unmatched junction bases numbered 10, after V lost 7 bases and J lost 0 bases. Looked up from germline, CDR1 is ENHRY and CDR2 is SYGVKD. CDR3 size: 16 residues. This chain's CDR3 is CAITRDRAFSSYEQYF. The CDR3, as DNA: TGTGCCATCACCCGGGACAGGGCCTTTAGCTCCTACGAGCAGTACTTC.